This TCR beta chain appears in the sequencing data of a study of glioma-infiltrating T cells. General study points: Tissue-blood divergence was below expectation in non-neoplastic patients, above in gliomas.

TCR alpha and beta CDR3 regions were amplified from RNA using iRepertoire nested multiplex PCR. TCRdb called the multiplex PCR reads again in MiXCR, with one record for every CDR3 protein. Among 100,000 to 150,000 distinct CDR3 sequences listed, 20% to 25% were seen once. This clonotype has a count of ten or more. Its antigen is unknown. From germline, CDR1 is LGHNA and CDR2 YSLEER. The CDR3 loop spans 15 amino acids. The V and J ends lost 4 bases and 2 bases, in that order; junction bases with no gene match: 7. The gene calls are TRBV4-3 and TRBJ2-7; 8 bases agree with TRBD2. The sequence came from a human donor with low-grade glioma or glioblastoma, undergoing nonglioma brain surgery, or in good health (not recorded which). Specimen: glioma tissue, nonneoplastic brain tissue, or PBMCs (not recorded which). The CDR3 nucleotides read TGCGCCAGCAGCCCCTCAGCGGGAGCGGCCTACGAGCAGTACTTC. This translates into CASSPSAGAAYEQYF.